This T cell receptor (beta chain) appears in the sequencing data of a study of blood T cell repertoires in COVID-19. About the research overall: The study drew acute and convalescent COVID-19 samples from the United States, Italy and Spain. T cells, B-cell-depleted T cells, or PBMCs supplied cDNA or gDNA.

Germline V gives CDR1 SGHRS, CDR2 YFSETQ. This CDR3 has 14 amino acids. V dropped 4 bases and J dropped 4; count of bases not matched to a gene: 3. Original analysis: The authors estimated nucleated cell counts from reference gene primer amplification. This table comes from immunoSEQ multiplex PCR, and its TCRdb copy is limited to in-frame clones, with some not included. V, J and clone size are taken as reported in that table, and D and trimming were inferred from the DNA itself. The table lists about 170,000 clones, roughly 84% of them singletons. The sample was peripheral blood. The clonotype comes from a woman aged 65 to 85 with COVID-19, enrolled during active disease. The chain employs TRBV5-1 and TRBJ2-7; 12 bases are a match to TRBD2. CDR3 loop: CASSGGLAGYEQYF. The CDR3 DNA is TGCGCCAGCAGCGGAGGACTAGCGGGATACGAGCAGTACTTC.